Each of the 12 T cell receptor beta chains below was sequenced from the same sample in a study of shared clonotypes between healthy human individuals (dated by TCRdb to the early 2020s). Libraries were built with the immunoSEQ multiplex PCR assay. Entries here come from immuneACCESS through TCRdb and include only in-frame sequences with V and J called. Some clones fail to appear in such tables; in the studies checked, an unresolved V gene covers under half of the shortfall, and the cause of the remainder is unknown. The sample table shows around 1,100,000 clones, and 70% to 80% are seen once. Almost 0.9% of the sample lies in the top ten. The sample consisted of memory CD4+ T cells from PBMCs. Taken with the paper, the label for cell subset or site translates to: CD45RA-negative fraction. The source is a man aged 18 to 30 in good health. Some clones in this sample may be carry-over from other donors' samples.

The CDR3 here is CASSPFLAGGREQFF. CDR3 sequence (DNA): TGTGCCAGCAGTCCCTTTTTAGCGGGAGGTAGAGAGCAGTTCTTC. The chain is built from TRBV27 and TRBJ2-1; 10 nucleotides agree with TRBD2. Per the germline V gene, CDR1 is MNHEY and CDR2 is SMNVEV (reference sequence). This CDR3 has 15 amino acids. Trimming cost V 5 bases and J 10 bases; bases outside gene matches: 11.

V gene TRBV6-5 combines with J gene TRBJ1-2, with 9 bases lining up with TRBD1. The CDR3 has 15 residues. V trimming: 2 bases; J trimming: 8 bases; junction bases outside the gene matches: 9. Germline V CDR1 and CDR2: MNHEY, SVGAGI. CDR3 nucleotide sequence: TGTGCCAGCAGTTACGCCTGGACAGGGGCGGGAGGCTACACCTTC. This translates into CASSYAWTGAGGYTF.

The chain is built from TRBV5-1 and TRBJ2-5, with TRBD2 matching over 9 bases. The CDR3 covers 15 residues. CDR1 is SGHRS, CDR2 YFSETQ, per germline. The junction had 9 bases not matched to a gene; V was cut back by 4 bases and J by 5 bases. CDR3 region: CASSPGAGGRETQYF. CDR3 nucleotide sequence: TGCGCCAGCAGCCCTGGAGCGGGGGGCAGGGAGACCCAGTACTTC.

This clone was counted a single time. The DNA for the CDR3 is TGTGCCACCCCCCTCGACAGATACTATGGCTACACCTTC. Protein product: CATPLDRYYGYTF. The rearrangement links TRBV2 to TRBJ1-2, with D maybe TRBD1 (5 bases). The CDR3 has 13 amino acids. The germline gives CDR1 SNHLY, CDR2 FYNNEI. V was shortened by 10 bases and J by 3 bases, with 15 bases between the two germline ends.

The chain employs TRBV28 and TRBJ2-5, with 7 bases that match TRBD1. This CDR3 comprises 14 residues. Germline values: CDR1 MDHEN, CDR2 SYDVKM. Trimming at V came to 6 bases and at J to 2 bases, leaving 6 bases not matched to a gene. The CDR3 DNA sequence: TGTGCCAGCAGCCGAGGGACAGTTCAAGAGACCCAGTACTTC. It yields the protein CASSRGTVQETQYF. The whole variable domain, remainder taken from reference TRBV28 and TRBJ2-5, is DVKVTQSSRYLVKRTGEKVFLECVQDMDHENMFWYRQDPGLGLRLIYFSYDVKMKEKGDIPEGYSVSREKKERFSLILESASTNQTSMYLCASSRGTVQETQYFGPGTRLLVL.

The rearrangement uses TRBV5-6 and TRBJ2-7; D remains ambiguous. This CDR3 has 15 residues. The V gene lost 4 bases and the J gene lost 2 bases, with 16 bases spanning the gap. In germline, CDR1 is SGHDT, CDR2 YYEEEE. CDR3 loop: CASSHLGPVTYEQYF. CDR3 nucleotides: TGTGCCAGCAGCCACCTCGGGCCCGTAACCTACGAGCAGTACTTC.

The rearrangement links TRBV4-3 to TRBJ2-7; TRBD1 aligns across 8 bases. V was clipped by 4 bases and J by 2 bases; unmatched bases: 7. Germline-derived CDR1 and CDR2 are LGHNA and YSLEER. The CDR3 is made up of 15 amino acids. CDR3 coding DNA: TGCGCCAGCAGCCCGGGGACAGGAGGCACCTACGAGCAGTACTTC. Protein product: CASSPGTGGTYEQYF.

The CDR3: CASSRIIMSLGQLETQYF. The CDR3 nucleotides are TGCGCCAGCAGCCGGATCATTATGTCGCTGGGGCAGTTAGAGACCCAGTACTTC. The J gene is TRBJ2-5, the V gene TRBV4-1; D perhaps matches TRBD1 (5 bases). CDR1 is MGHRA and CDR2 is YSYEKL in the germline V gene. This CDR3 is 18 amino acids long. Between the trimmed V and J ends, which lost 4 bases and 4 bases, there was a span of 25 bases.

The chain is built from TRBV19 and TRBJ2-2; a possible D gene is TRBD2 (6 bases). The CDR3 covers 16 residues. Germline values: CDR1 LNHDA, CDR2 SQIVND (reference sequence). Between the trimmed V and J ends, which lost 3 bases and 6 bases, there was a span of 17 bases. This CDR3 reads CASSIAGNYMAGELFF. In nucleotides, the CDR3 is TGTGCCAGTAGTATCGCGGGGAATTATATGGCCGGGGAGCTGTTTTTT.

The chain employs TRBV18 and TRBJ2-7, with a possible D match to TRBD2 (7 bases). This CDR3 region has 15 residues. The V end lost 3 bases, the J end lost 4 bases, and 16 bases lay between the germline ends. Germline loops: CDR1 KGHSH, CDR2 LQKENI. Here the CDR3 reads CASSPARGAGYEQYF. As DNA, the CDR3 is TGTGCCAGCTCACCCGCCCGGGGGGCAGGTTACGAGCAGTACTTC.

The chain is built from TRBV27 and TRBJ2-6; TRBD1 matches 7 bases. Germline loops: CDR1 MNHEY, CDR2 SMNVEV (reference sequence). Losses at the gene ends were 5 bases for V and 3 bases for J; bases not matched to a gene: 13. CDR3 length: 18 residues. Written as DNA, the CDR3 is TGTGCCAGCAGTCTAACCGGGACAGTGCTCGGTGGGGCCAACGTCCTGACTTTC. It codes for CASSLTGTVLGGANVLTF.

The rearrangement links TRBV9 to TRBJ2-7; 9 bases agree with TRBD1. Trimming took 0 bases from V and 4 from J; bases not matched to a gene: 8. There are 16 residues in the CDR3. CDR1 is SGDLS, CDR2 YYNGEE, per germline. This CDR3 reads CASSVEATGGNYEQYF. CDR3 sequence (DNA): TGTGCCAGCAGCGTAGAGGCGACAGGGGGTAATTACGAGCAGTACTTC.